This T cell receptor beta chain was captured in a study of OX40 agonist ivuxolimab in advanced cancers. Any history of autoimmune disease or systemic immunosuppression disqualified patients. Researchers took blood at baseline, on cycle 4 day 1, and on cycle 7 day 1. Study-wide results and caveats: Antigen specificity was not determined for the expanded peripheral T cells.

The table came from immunoSEQ multiplex PCR; TCRdb's copy has only in-frame clones and leaves some out. The table includes about 69,000 clones, over 75% detected once. V lost 0 bases to trimming and J lost 7 bases; unmatched junction nucleotides: 9. CDR1 is SGHRS, CDR2 YFSETQ, per germline. The CDR3 spans 15 residues. In its sample, this clone was seen once. What it binds is not known. The V and J genes are TRBV5-1 and TRBJ1-1; 7 bases map to TRBD1. The material sequenced was CD4+ or CD8+ T cells sorted from blood, taken in a trial of the OX40 agonist ivuxolimab. This sequence originates from an adult with an advanced solid tumor such as melanoma, head and neck, liver or kidney cancer. Here the CDR3 reads CASSLVDRASDEAFF. In nucleotides, the CDR3 is TGCGCCAGCAGCTTGGTCGACAGGGCCTCCGATGAAGCTTTCTTT.